This entry describes one T cell receptor (beta chain). This may arise from a read error, as a much more abundant clone is one base away. Reverse transcription of roughly 0.45 ug total RNA with a constant-region primer produced TCR beta cDNA. It was through three nested multiplex PCR rounds of slightly modified ARM-PCR that TCR beta libraries arose. The first two PCR rounds, around 11 cycles each, used TRBV1-TRBV30 forward primers and a C-beta reverse primer. Each CDR3 protein is one row after TCRdb ran MiXCR on the multiplex PCR reads. The sample yields 60,000 to 90,000 distinct CDR3 sequences, 60% to 80% seen once. The CDR3 totals 19 residues. The germline V gene encodes CDR1 MDHEN and CDR2 SYDVKM. From unsorted bulk tissue weighing roughly 17-31 mg, DNA and RNA were co-extracted. This sample was taken from a study of tumor-infiltrating lymphocytes in primary liver carcinoma.

The TCR originated in a man aged 40-49 years with primary liver carcinoma and hepatitis B virus infection. Sample: liver tumor tissue from sampling region 4. The sample's subset: tumor region T4, right-lateral pole. The chain is built from TRBV28 and TRBJ1-1, with D perhaps matching TRBD1 (5 bases). CDR3 sequence (DNA): TGTGCCAGCAGTTCCTCTCTTATATCGGGGCTTAACCCGAACACTGGAGCTTTCTTT. Protein product: CASSSSLISGLNPNTGAFF.